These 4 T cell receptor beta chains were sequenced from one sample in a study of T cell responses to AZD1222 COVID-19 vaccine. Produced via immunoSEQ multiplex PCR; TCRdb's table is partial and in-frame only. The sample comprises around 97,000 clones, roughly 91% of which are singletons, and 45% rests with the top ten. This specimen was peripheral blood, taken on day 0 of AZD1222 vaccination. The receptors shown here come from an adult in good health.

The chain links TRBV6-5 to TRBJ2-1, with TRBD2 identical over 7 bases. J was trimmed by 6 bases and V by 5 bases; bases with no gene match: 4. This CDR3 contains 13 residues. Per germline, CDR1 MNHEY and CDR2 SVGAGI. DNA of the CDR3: TGTGCCAGCAGTCGGGAGGTGAGCAATGAGCAGTTCTTC. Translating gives CASSREVSNEQFF.

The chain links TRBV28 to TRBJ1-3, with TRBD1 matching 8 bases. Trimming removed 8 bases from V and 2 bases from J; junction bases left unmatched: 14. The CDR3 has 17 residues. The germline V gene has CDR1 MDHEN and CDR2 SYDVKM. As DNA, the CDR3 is TGTGCCAGCCGCTCCTATATCCTGACAGGGGCTGGAAACACCATATATTTT. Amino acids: CASRSYILTGAGNTIYF.

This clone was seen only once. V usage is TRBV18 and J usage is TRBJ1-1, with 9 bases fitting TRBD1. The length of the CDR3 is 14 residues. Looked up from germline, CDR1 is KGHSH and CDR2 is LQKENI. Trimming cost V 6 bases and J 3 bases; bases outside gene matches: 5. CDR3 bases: TGTGCCAGCTCCACAGGGGGCGGGTACACTGAAGCTTTCTTT. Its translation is CASSTGGGYTEAFF.

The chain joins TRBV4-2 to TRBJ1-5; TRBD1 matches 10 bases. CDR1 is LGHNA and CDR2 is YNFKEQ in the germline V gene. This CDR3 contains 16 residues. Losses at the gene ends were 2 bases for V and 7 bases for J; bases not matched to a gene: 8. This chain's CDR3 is CASSQTGTGEGQPQHF. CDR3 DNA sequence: TGTGCCAGCAGCCAAACCGGGACAGGGGAGGGCCAGCCCCAGCATTTT.